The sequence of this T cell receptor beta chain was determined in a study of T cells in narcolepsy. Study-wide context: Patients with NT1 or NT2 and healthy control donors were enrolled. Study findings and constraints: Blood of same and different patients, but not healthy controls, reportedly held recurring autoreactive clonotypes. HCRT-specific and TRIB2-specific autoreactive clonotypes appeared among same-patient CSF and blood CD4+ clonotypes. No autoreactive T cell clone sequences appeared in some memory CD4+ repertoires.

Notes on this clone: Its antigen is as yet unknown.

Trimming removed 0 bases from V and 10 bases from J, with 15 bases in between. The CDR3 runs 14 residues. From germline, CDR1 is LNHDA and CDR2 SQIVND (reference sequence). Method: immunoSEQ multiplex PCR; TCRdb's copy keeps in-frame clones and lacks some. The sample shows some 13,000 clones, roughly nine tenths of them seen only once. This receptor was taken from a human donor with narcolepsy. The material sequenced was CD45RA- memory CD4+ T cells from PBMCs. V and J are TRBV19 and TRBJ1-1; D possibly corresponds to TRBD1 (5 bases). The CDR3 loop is CASSIDEPGHRAFF. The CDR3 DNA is TGTGCCAGTAGTATAGATGAGCCCGGACACAGAGCTTTCTTT.